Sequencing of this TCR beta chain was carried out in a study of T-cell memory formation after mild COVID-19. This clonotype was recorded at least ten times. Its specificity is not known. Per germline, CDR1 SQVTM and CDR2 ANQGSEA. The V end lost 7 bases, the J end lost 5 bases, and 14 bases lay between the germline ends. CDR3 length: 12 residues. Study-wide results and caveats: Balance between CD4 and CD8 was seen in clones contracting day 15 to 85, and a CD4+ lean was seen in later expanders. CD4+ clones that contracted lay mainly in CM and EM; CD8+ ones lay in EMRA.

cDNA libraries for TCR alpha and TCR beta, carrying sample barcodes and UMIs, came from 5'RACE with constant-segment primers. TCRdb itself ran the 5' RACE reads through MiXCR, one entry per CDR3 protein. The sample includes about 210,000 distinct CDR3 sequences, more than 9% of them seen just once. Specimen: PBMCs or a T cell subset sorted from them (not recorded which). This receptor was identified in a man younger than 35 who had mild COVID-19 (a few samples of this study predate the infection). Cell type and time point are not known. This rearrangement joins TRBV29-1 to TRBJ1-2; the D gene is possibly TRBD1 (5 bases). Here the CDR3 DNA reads TGCAGCGGTTGGCGGGCAGGGTATGGCTACACCTTC. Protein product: CSGWRAGYGYTF.